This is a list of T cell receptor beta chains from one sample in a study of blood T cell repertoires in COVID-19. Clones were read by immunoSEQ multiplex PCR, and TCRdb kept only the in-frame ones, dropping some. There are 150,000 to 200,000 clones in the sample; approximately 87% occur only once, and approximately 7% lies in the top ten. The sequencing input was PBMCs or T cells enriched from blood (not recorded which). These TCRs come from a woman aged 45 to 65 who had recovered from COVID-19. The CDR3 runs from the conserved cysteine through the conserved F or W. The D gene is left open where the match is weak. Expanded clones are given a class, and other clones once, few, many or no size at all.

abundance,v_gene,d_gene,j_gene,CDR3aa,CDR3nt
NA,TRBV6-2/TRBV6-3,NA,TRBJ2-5,CASSSTRGAQETQYF,TGTGCCAGCAGTTCCACCCGGGGGGCCCAAGAGACCCAGTACTTC
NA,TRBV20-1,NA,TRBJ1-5,CSASRGTDKHQPQHF,TGCAGTGCTAGTAGGGGGACGGACAAACATCAGCCCCAGCATTTT
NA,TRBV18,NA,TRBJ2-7,CASSPGLSYEQYF,TGTGCCAGCTCACCAGGCTTATCCTACGAGCAGTACTTC
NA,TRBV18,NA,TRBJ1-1,CASSPTGGGTEAFF,TGTGCCAGCTCACCGACGGGAGGTGGCACTGAAGCTTTCTTT
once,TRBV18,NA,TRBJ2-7,CASSSSLEQYF,TGTGCCAGCTCTTCTTCCCTCGAGCAGTACTTC
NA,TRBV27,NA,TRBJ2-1,CASSRTYNEQFF,TGTGCCAGCAGCAGGACATACAATGAGCAGTTCTTC
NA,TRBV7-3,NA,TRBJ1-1,CASSLGGITEAFF,TGTGCCAGCAGCTTAGGAGGGATCACTGAAGCTTTCTTT
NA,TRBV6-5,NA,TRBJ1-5,CASSPSNQPQHF,TGTGCCAGCAGTCCAAGCAATCAGCCCCAGCATTTT
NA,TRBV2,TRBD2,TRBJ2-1,CASRGLAGGHNEQFF,TGTGCCAGCAGGGGACTAGCGGGGGGTCACAATGAGCAGTTCTTC
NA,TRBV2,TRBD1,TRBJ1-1,CASSEGLLTGTTEAFF,TGTGCCAGCAGCGAGGGGCTATTGACAGGGACCACTGAAGCTTTCTTT
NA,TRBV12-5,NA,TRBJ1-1,CASGFRNTEAFF,TGTGCTAGTGGTTTTAGGAACACTGAAGCTTTCTTT
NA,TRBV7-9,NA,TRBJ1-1,CASSLKSGRGLNTEAFF,TGTGCCAGCAGCTTAAAATCAGGACGGGGGTTGAACACTGAAGCTTTCTTT
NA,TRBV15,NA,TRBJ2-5,CATRGRGSETQYF,TGTGCCACCAGGGGGCGGGGATCAGAGACCCAGTACTTC
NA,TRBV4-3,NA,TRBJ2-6,CASSLGGLPGANVLTF,TGCGCCAGCAGCCTTGGAGGGCTTCCTGGGGCCAACGTCCTGACTTTC
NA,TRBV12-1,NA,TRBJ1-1,CASSFGGTGGNTEAFF,TGTGCCAGCAGCTTTGGGGGGACAGGAGGGAACACTGAAGCTTTCTTT
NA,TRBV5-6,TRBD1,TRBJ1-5,CASSFRQGAGQPQHF,TGTGCCAGCAGCTTCCGACAGGGGGCGGGACAGCCCCAGCATTTT
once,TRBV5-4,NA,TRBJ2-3,CASSRTADGGDTQYF,TGTGCCAGCAGCCGGACAGCCGACGGCGGGGATACGCAGTATTTT
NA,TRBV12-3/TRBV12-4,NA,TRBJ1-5,CASSSSGGEPQHF,TGTGCCAGCAGTTCTTCCGGGGGGGAGCCCCAGCATTTT
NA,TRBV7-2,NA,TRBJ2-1,CASSSPGAYNEQFF,TGTGCCAGCAGCTCACCCGGGGCCTACAATGAGCAGTTCTTC
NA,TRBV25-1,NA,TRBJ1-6,CASSESKGWNSPLHF,TGTGCCAGCAGTGAATCTAAGGGGTGGAATTCACCCCTCCACTTT
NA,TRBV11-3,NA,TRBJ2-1,CASSLDRSYNEQFF,TGTGCCAGCAGCTTAGATAGGAGCTACAATGAGCAGTTCTTC
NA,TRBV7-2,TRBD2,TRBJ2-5,CASSRGGAETQYF,TGTGCCAGCAGCCGCGGGGGGGCGGAGACCCAGTACTTC
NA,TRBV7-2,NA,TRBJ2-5,CASSLAHTPETQYF,TGTGCCAGCAGCTTAGCGCACACCCCGGAGACCCAGTACTTC
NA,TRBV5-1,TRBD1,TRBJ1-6,CASSSDRGQGSPLHF,TGCGCCAGCAGCTCCGACAGGGGGCAAGGTTCACCCCTCCACTTT
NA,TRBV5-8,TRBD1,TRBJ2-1,CASSLPGQGFINEQFF,TGTGCCAGCAGCTTACCGGGACAGGGTTTCATTAATGAGCAGTTCTTC
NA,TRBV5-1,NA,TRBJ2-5,CASSLAGGFFSETQYF,TGCGCCAGCAGCTTGGCCGGAGGGTTTTTTAGCGAGACCCAGTACTTC
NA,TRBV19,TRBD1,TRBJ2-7,CASSNRGSSYEQYF,TGTGCCAGTAGTAACAGGGGGTCCTCCTACGAGCAGTACTTC
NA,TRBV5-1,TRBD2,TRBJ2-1,CASSPRTGGANNEQFF,TGCGCCAGCAGCCCACGGACGGGAGGGGCGAACAATGAGCAGTTCTTC
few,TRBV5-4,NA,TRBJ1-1,CASSFLQMNTEAFF,TGTGCCAGCAGCTTTCTACAGATGAACACTGAAGCTTTCTTT
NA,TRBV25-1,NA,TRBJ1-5,CASSAPGYQPQHF,TGTGCCAGCAGTGCTCCGGGGTATCAGCCCCAGCATTTT
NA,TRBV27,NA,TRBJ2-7,CASFGGPSYEQYF,TGTGCCAGTTTCGGGGGACCGTCCTACGAGCAGTACTTC
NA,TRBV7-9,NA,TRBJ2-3,CASTRGSTDTQYF,TGTGCCAGCACCCGTGGCAGCACAGATACGCAGTATTTT
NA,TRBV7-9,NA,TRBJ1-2,CASSLGTVPSYTF,TGTGCCAGCAGCTTAGGGACAGTGCCTTCCTACACCTTC
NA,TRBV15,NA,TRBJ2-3,CATRRSRSTDTQYF,TGTGCCACTCGTCGTTCGAGGAGCACAGATACGCAGTATTTT
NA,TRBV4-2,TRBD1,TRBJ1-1,CASRSGTGTGIFEAFF,TGTGCCAGCAGATCCGGGACAGGTACGGGGATCTTTGAAGCTTTCTTT
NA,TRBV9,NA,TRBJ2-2,CASSAGTKNTGELFF,TGTGCCAGCAGTGCCGGGACAAAGAACACCGGGGAGCTGTTTTTT
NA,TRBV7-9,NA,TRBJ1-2,CASSLDEPYGYTF,TGTGCCAGCAGCTTAGACGAGCCATATGGCTACACCTTC
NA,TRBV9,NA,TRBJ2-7,CASSVEASPAYEQYF,TGTGCCAGCAGCGTAGAGGCTAGCCCCGCCTACGAGCAGTACTTC
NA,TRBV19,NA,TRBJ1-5,CASSQTGYSNQPQHF,TGTGCCAGTAGTCAAACAGGATATAGCAATCAGCCCCAGCATTTT
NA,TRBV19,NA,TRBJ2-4,CASSMGQQNIQYF,TGTGCCAGTAGTATGGGGCAGCAAAACATTCAGTACTTC
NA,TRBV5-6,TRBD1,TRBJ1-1,CASSGDSAMNTEAFF,TGTGCCAGCAGCGGGGACAGCGCAATGAACACTGAAGCTTTCTTT
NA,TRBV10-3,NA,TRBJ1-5,CAIRAGNNQPQHF,TGTGCCATCAGGGCCGGGAACAATCAGCCCCAGCATTTT
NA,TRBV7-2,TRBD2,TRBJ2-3,CASSFSGLRTDTQYF,TGTGCCAGCAGCTTTTCGGGACTACGCACAGATACGCAGTATTTT
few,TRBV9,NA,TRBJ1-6,CASSVGGENSPLHF,TGTGCCAGCAGCGTAGGGGGGGAGAATTCACCCCTCCACTTT
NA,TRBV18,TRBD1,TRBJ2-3,CASSLDRVDTQYF,TGTGCCAGCTCATTGGACAGGGTAGATACGCAGTATTTT
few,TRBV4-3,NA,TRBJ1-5,CASSQDVAFGQPQHF,TGCGCCAGCAGCCAAGACGTAGCTTTCGGGCAGCCCCAGCATTTT
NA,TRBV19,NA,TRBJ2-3,CASSIKAGQGLDTQYF,TGTGCCAGTAGTATAAAGGCGGGCCAGGGGTTAGATACGCAGTATTTT
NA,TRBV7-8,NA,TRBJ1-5,CASSFGGTNQPQHF,TGTGCCAGCAGCTTCGGGGGGACCAATCAGCCCCAGCATTTT
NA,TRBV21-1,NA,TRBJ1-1,CASSNQRPGQGRNTEAFF,TGTGCCAGCAGCAATCAGAGGCCGGGACAGGGGAGGAACACTGAAGCTTTCTTT
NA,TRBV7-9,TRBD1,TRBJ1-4,CATRQGPEKLFF,TGTGCCACCAGACAGGGACCGGAAAAACTGTTTTTT
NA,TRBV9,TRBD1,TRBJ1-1,CASSKRQGGTEAFF,TGTGCCAGCAGCAAACGACAGGGGGGCACTGAAGCTTTCTTT
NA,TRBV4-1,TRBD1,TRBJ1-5,CASSQGRTGAQPQHF,TGCGCCAGCAGCCAAGGTCGGACAGGGGCACAGCCCCAGCATTTT
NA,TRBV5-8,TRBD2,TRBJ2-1,CASSFRGRGGSYNEQFF,TGTGCCAGCAGCTTTCGTGGGCGGGGGGGATCCTACAATGAGCAGTTCTTC
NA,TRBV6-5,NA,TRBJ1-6,CASTKSGGRSPLHF,TGTGCCAGCACCAAATCGGGGGGGCGATCACCCCTCCACTTT